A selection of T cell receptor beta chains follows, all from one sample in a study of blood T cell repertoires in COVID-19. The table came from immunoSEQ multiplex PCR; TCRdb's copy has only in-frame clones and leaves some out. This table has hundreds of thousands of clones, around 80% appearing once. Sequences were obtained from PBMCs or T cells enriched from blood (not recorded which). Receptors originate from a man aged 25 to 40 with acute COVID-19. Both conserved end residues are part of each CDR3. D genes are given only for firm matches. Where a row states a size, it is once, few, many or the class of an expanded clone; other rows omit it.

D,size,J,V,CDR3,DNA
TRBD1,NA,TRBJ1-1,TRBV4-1,CASKYRDSDSKNTEAFF,TGCGCCAGCAAGTACCGGGACAGCGATTCCAAGAACACTGAAGCTTTCTTT
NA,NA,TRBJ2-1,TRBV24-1,CATSGGGARDSNVGEQFF,TGTGCCACCAGTGGTGGGGGGGCCCGGGACTCAAACGTCGGTGAGCAGTTCTTC
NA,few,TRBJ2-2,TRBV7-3,CASSLTSGTGELFF,TGTGCCAGCAGCTTAACGTCCGGGACCGGGGAGCTGTTTTTT
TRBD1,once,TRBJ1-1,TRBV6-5,CASSLGQGKAFF,TGTGCCAGCAGTCTCGGACAGGGAAAGGCTTTCTTT
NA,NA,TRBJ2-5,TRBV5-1,CASKSTGREEETQYF,TGCGCCAGCAAATCTACAGGGCGAGAAGAAGAGACCCAGTACTTC
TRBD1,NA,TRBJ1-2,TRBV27,CASSPVPGTGDYGYTF,TGTGCCAGCAGTCCGGTTCCCGGGACAGGGGACTATGGCTACACCTTC
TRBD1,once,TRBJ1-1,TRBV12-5,CASGLVRQGASEAFF,TGTGCTAGTGGTTTGGTACGTCAGGGGGCTTCTGAAGCTTTCTTT
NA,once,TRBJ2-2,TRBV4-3,CASSQRGLGELFF,TGCGCCAGCAGCCAACGGGGTTTGGGGGAGCTGTTTTTT
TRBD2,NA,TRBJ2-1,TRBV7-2,CASSPSGGAYNEQFF,TGTGCCAGCAGCCCCAGCGGGGGGGCCTACAATGAGCAGTTCTTC
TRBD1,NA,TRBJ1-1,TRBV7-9,CASRRGQGTHEAFF,TGTGCCAGCAGAAGGGGACAGGGTACTCATGAAGCTTTCTTT
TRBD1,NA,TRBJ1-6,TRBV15,CATSRDRVLMDSPLHF,TGTGCCACCAGCAGGGACAGGGTATTGATGGATTCACCCCTCCACTTT
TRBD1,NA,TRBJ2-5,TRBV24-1,CATSDFRTGGSWETQYF,TGTGCCACCAGTGATTTTCGGACAGGGGGCTCGTGGGAGACCCAGTACTTC
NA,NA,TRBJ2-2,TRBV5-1,CASSFASENTGELFF,TGCGCCAGCAGCTTCGCTAGCGAGAACACCGGGGAGCTGTTTTTT